This passage covers 14 T cell receptor beta chains from one sample sequenced in a study of blood T cell repertoires in COVID-19. Data came from immunoSEQ multiplex PCR; TCRdb stores just in-frame clones and leaves some out. The sample lists about 120,000 clones, roughly 83% occurring once. Sequenced sample: peripheral blood. The receptors were gathered from a woman older than 75 with acute or convalescent COVID-19.

J is TRBJ2-1 and V is TRBV4-2; 9 positions agree with TRBD2. Unmatched junction bases numbered 1, after V lost 2 bases and J lost 5 bases. CDR3 length equals 14 residues. Germline V gene data show CDR1 as LGHNA and CDR2 as YNFKEQ. CDR3 DNA sequence: TGTGCCAGCAGCCAAAGACTAGCGGACAATGAGCAGTTCTTC. Its translation is CASSQRLADNEQFF.

The rearrangement joins TRBV3-1 (or the pseudogene TRBV3-2) to TRBJ2-5; 10 nucleotides match TRBD1. The CDR3 spans 16 residues. With V trimmed by 1 base and J by 2 bases, 4 bases remained unmatched. Germline lookup yields CDR1 LGHDT and CDR2 YNNKEL (reference sequence). The CDR3 DNA is TGTGCCAGCAGCCAAGGACAGGGGGCCTGGCAAGAGACCCAGTACTTC. Amino acids: CASSQGQGAWQETQYF.

The J gene is TRBJ2-1, the V gene TRBV3-1 (or the pseudogene TRBV3-2), with 7 positions matching TRBD2. The CDR3 covers 16 residues. The V gene end was trimmed by 4 bases and the J gene end by 5 bases; junction bases not matched to a gene: 11. CDR1 and CDR2 (germline): LGHDT, YNNKEL (reference sequence). The CDR3 nucleotides are TGTGCCAGCAGCCGCCCCCTAGCGGAGGCAAACAATGAGCAGTTCTTC. It encodes CASSRPLAEANNEQFF.

V gene TRBV2 combines with J gene TRBJ2-3; TRBD2 is a possible D gene (6 bases). CDR3 length: 14 residues. Germline V lookup: CDR1 SNHLY, CDR2 FYNNEI. Trimming left V 7 bases short and J 1 base short, with 12 bases between. The CDR3 loop reads CASIEEGGTDTQYF. The CDR3, as DNA: TGTGCCAGCATCGAGGAGGGCGGCACAGATACGCAGTATTTT.

The gene calls are TRBV28 and TRBJ1-2; 8 bases match TRBD1. The CDR3 consists of 14 residues. Per the germline V gene, CDR1 is MDHEN and CDR2 is SYDVKM. Trimming at V came to 5 bases and at J to 8 bases, leaving 10 bases not matched to a gene. In nucleotides, the CDR3 is TGTGCCAGCAGTCTCAGGGGGCTCGGACTAGGCTACACCTTC. Its translation: CASSLRGLGLGYTF.

The V gene is TRBV10-1, the J gene TRBJ2-3; the match to TRBD2 covers 8 bases. The CDR3 extends over 14 amino acids. After removal of 6 bases from V and 6 bases from J, the junction contained 8 bases not matched to a gene. From germline, CDR1 is WNHNN and CDR2 SYGVQD (reference sequence). The chain's CDR3 is CASSLGGASDTQYF. The CDR3 region has the DNA TGCGCCAGCAGCCTCGGGGGGGCGTCTGATACGCAGTATTTT.

The chain couples TRBV6-2 or TRBV6-3 to TRBJ2-7, with TRBD2 matching 8 bases. This CDR3 comprises 14 residues. V shed 5 bases and J 5 bases; nucleotides not matched to a gene: 8. Germline-derived CDR1 and CDR2 are MNHEY and SVGEGT. The CDR3 reads CASSPLREGNEQYF. DNA for the CDR3: TGTGCCAGCAGTCCCCTCCGGGAGGGCAACGAGCAGTACTTC.

The V call is TRBV7-2, the J call TRBJ2-7; D possibly corresponds to TRBD1 (5 bases). Per the germline V gene, CDR1 is SGHTA and CDR2 is FQGNSA. V dropped 5 bases and J dropped 3 bases, with 23 bases sitting between them. CDR3 length: 17 residues. Written as DNA, the CDR3 is TGTGCCAGCAGCCCAGGTTCAGGGAAGGAAGGCAGCTACGAGCAGTACTTC. This codes for CASSPGSGKEGSYEQYF.

This chain joins TRBV6-5 and TRBJ1-1, with 8 bases identical to TRBD1. The germline V gene encodes CDR1 MNHEY and CDR2 SVGAGI. The CDR3 is 14 residues long. With V trimmed by 6 bases and J by 1 base, 4 bases remained unmatched. The CDR3 reads CASRKTGENTEAFF. The CDR3 coding sequence is TGTGCCAGCAGGAAGACAGGGGAGAACACTGAAGCTTTCTTT.

The J gene is TRBJ1-2, the V gene TRBV28; D remains ambiguous. Germline loops: CDR1 MDHEN, CDR2 SYDVKM. The CDR3 spans 15 residues. Trimming took 2 bases from V and 3 from J, leaving 13 bases between them. CDR3 region: CASSLRSRFHYGYTF. CDR3 sequence (DNA): TGTGCCAGCAGTTTACGCTCTAGGTTCCACTATGGCTACACCTTC.

This clone appeared a few times. The rearrangement links TRBV27 to TRBJ2-7; 7 bases map to TRBD1. After removal of 8 bases from V and 1 base from J, the junction contained 11 bases not matched to a gene. Germline lookup yields CDR1 MNHEY and CDR2 SMNVEV (reference sequence). The CDR3 contains 15 residues. The CDR3 nucleotides are TGTGCCAGCTCCTTCCGAGAGGGGGCTTCCTACGAGCAGTACTTC. Residues: CASSFREGASYEQYF.

The J gene is TRBJ1-2, the V gene TRBV3-1 (or the pseudogene TRBV3-2), with D maybe TRBD1 (5 bases). From germline, CDR1 is LGHDT and CDR2 YNNKEL (reference sequence). CDR3 size: 12 residues. V was cut by 3 bases and J by 8 bases, with 10 bases left in between. CDR3 sequence reads: CASSQLGEGYTF. The CDR3 coding sequence is TGTGCCAGCAGCCAGTTAGGGGAAGGCTACACCTTC.

The chain employs TRBV3-1 (or the pseudogene TRBV3-2) and TRBJ1-6; tentative D call: TRBD1 (6 bases). The CDR3 covers 14 residues. Trimming shortened V by 4 bases and J by 9 bases, and 13 bases separated the two germline ends. Looked up from germline, CDR1 is LGHDT and CDR2 is YNNKEL (reference sequence). The CDR3 loop reads CASSPQGFGSPLHF. As DNA, the CDR3 is TGTGCCAGCAGCCCACAGGGCTTCGGTTCACCCCTCCACTTT.

J is TRBJ2-1 and V is TRBV5-1; 7 positions match TRBD2. This CDR3 region has 15 residues. Germline V gene data show CDR1 as SGHRS and CDR2 as YFSETQ. Trimming took 2 bases from V and 7 from J; bases not matched to a gene: 9. For the CDR3, the DNA is TGCGCCAGCAGCTTAAGAGCGGGGAGGGAAAATGAGCAGTTCTTC. Protein product: CASSLRAGRENEQFF.